This record looks at one TCR beta chain sequence and its context. Antigen unknown. The data belong to a study of T-cell memory formation after mild COVID-19. Study outcomes and limitations: CD4+ bias marked clones expanding day 15 to 37, unlike balanced contracting clones. Researchers could not confirm that second-wave clones peaking on day 37 targeted SARS-CoV-2.

Barcoded TCR alpha and TCR beta cDNA libraries with UMIs came from 5'RACE using constant-segment primers. One entry per CDR3 protein, called by TCRdb with MiXCR from the 5' RACE reads. The sample comprises under 50,000 distinct CDR3 sequences, 25% to 30% of which are singletons, and 35% to 50% rests with the top ten. The CDR3 spans 14 residues. V was pared by 0 bases and J by 3 bases, with 6 bases between. Germline CDR1 SGHAT, CDR2 FQNNGV. This chain uses TRBV11-2 with TRBJ2-1; D unresolved. This receptor was identified in a man younger than 35 who had mild COVID-19 (a few samples of this study predate the infection). Cell type and time point are not known. The sample taken for sequencing was PBMCs or a T cell subset sorted from them (not recorded which). This CDR3 reads CASSLDPSYNEQFF. The CDR3 nucleotides are TGTGCCAGCAGCTTAGATCCCAGCTACAATGAGCAGTTCTTC.